This passage covers 5 T cell receptor beta chains from one sample sequenced in a study of blood T cell repertoires in COVID-19. The data were produced by immunoSEQ multiplex PCR, yet TCRdb's version contains in-frame clones alone and is incomplete. Counted here are some 260,000 clones, approximately 79% occurring once; the ten biggest clones make up roughly 4%. Sequencing used peripheral blood. The receptor set was obtained from a woman aged 40 to 49 with active or convalescent COVID-19.

DNA for the CDR3: TGTGCCAGCCGGGACTCTAATTCACCCCTCCACTTT. This sequence encodes CASRDSNSPLHF. The chain joins TRBV12-3 or TRBV12-4 to TRBJ1-6; perhaps TRBD1 as D (5 bases). The V end was cut by 8 bases, the J end by 6 bases, with 8 bases between. This CDR3 comprises 12 residues.

The chain carries TRBV6-5 and TRBJ1-1, with 9 bases matching TRBD1. CDR1 and CDR2 from the germline V gene are MNHEY and SVGAGI. CDR3 length: 15 residues. V shed 5 bases and J 3 bases; nucleotides not matched to a gene: 7. This CDR3 is CASSSHRDRDTEAFF. DNA for the CDR3: TGTGCCAGCAGTAGTCATAGGGACAGGGACACTGAAGCTTTCTTT.

The chain links TRBV7-2 to TRBJ1-3, with 7 positions matching TRBD1. J lost 0 bases, V lost 5 bases, and 10 bases had no gene match. Germline CDR1 is SGHTA and CDR2 is FQGNSA. The CDR3 is 17 residues long. The CDR3 sequence is CASSTYGQVGSGNTIYF. CDR3 DNA sequence: TGTGCCAGCAGCACGTACGGACAGGTCGGCTCTGGAAACACCATATATTTT.

V usage is TRBV3-1 (or the pseudogene TRBV3-2) and J usage is TRBJ2-5, with 10 bases fitting TRBD1. Trimming removed 1 base from V and 5 bases from J; junction bases left unmatched: 4. Looked up from germline, CDR1 is LGHDT and CDR2 is YNNKEL (reference sequence). The CDR3 contains 15 residues. CDR3 loop: CASSQGGQGLETQYF. The DNA of the CDR3 is TGTGCCAGCAGCCAAGGGGGACAGGGGCTGGAGACCCAGTACTTC.

The V and J genes are TRBV3-1 (or the pseudogene TRBV3-2) and TRBJ1-5; the match to TRBD1 covers 9 bases. The V gene's germline CDR1 is LGHDT and CDR2 YNNKEL (reference sequence). The CDR3 spans 14 residues. Trimming removed 4 bases from V and 6 bases from J; junction bases left unmatched: 4. The CDR3 coding sequence is TGTGCCAGCAGCCTGGACAGGGGCATTCAGCCCCAGCATTTT. As protein: CASSLDRGIQPQHF.